A single count supports the clone carrying this T cell receptor (beta chain). The antigen remains unidentified. Researchers ran the PCR with 60 Vbeta and 13 Jbeta primers. Profiled with immunoSEQ multiplex PCR; TCRdb holds only in-frame clones, not every one. The table shows over 120,000 clones, with 75% to 80% occurring only once. The data were taken from a study of cytomegalovirus exposure and HLA in healthy donors. V lost 2 bases to trimming and J lost 5 bases; unmatched junction nucleotides: 4. The CDR3 totals 14 residues. The germline gives CDR1 LNHDA, CDR2 SQIVND (reference sequence). Study results and caveats: Reports described diagnosis of cytomegalovirus status by the classifier as highly specific and sensitive.

The chain couples TRBV19 to TRBJ2-5; 8 bases align to TRBD1. The clonotype comes from a young woman in good health and CMV-seropositive. Material: PBMCs. The CDR3 DNA sequence: TGTGCCAGTAGTATACGGCAGGGGGCGGAGACCCAGTACTTC. It specifies CASSIRQGAETQYF.